This TCR beta chain was captured in a study of CD8+CD57+ T cells in acquired aplastic anemia. Findings and limits, study-wide: Between patients and controls, approximately 29 CD8+ CDR3 sequences were found in common.

Germline V lookup: CDR1 DFQATT, CDR2 SNEGSKA (reference sequence). The CDR3 is made up of 10 amino acids. The V end lost 3 bases, the J end lost 4 bases, and 3 bases lay between the germline ends. About this clonotype itself: Its antigen is unidentified.

Genomic DNA provided the template from which TCR beta VDJ and CDR3 profiles were obtained. TCRdb called the reads again in MiXCR, with one record for every CDR3 protein. The sample has 250,000 to 300,000 distinct CDR3 sequences; roughly half are singletons. Sequencing was carried out using sorted CD4+, CD8+, or CD8+CD57+ T cells (not recorded which) from PBMCs. The clonotype was recovered from a human donor with severe aplastic anemia or a healthy control (not recorded which). The chain uses TRBV20-1 and TRBJ1-2, with D uncertain. Here the CDR3 DNA reads TGCAGTGCTAGCTTCTATGGCTACACCTTC. Translating it yields CSASFYGYTF.